This T cell receptor beta chain was sequenced for a study of tumor-infiltrating lymphocytes in primary liver carcinoma (TCRdb year 2017). Regarding the study in general: Between November 2015 and 2016, a handful of patients in China with histopathologically diagnosed primary liver carcinoma had surgical resection. The five patients had tumors staged T1-T3 N0M0, with maximum diameters ranging from about 4.2 to 10 cm. Each sample produced about 3.5 to 7.13 million productive TCRbeta reads, and read depth showed no significant difference between tissue types. Hepatocellular carcinoma (four) or combined HCC and intrahepatic cholangiocarcinoma (one) was present in the five patients, who were three men and two women aged 30 to 69 years. TCRbeta repertoire sequencing covered roughly 35 specimens from 5 patients: about 25 tumor regions, 5 adjacent noncancerous liver tissues and 5 peripheral blood samples. Reproducibility between technical replicate repertoires was high, with correlation coefficients above 0.98 and mean shared-clone rates around 0.88. For each liver tumor, the study sampled five regions along with adjacent normal tissue and blood, and applied TCRbeta repertoire sequencing, expression microarrays and whole-exome sequencing. Broad study findings and their caveats: The top 250 clones made up a significantly larger repertoire fraction in tumors than in blood (p = 0.039). Only the TCR beta chain was sequenced, so true repertoire diversity is likely underestimated because unpaired alpha chains were not captured. Consistent with antigen-driven expansion, pairs of tumor regions showed higher repertoire overlap (mean around 36%) than either tumor-adjacent pairs (about 17%) or tumor-blood pairs (approximately 15%). The study included only four or five patients, and the authors note findings should be validated in a larger study. Comparison of CD4+ and CD8+ T cell repertoires was precluded by the use of bulk unsorted samples.

Blood RNA was extracted from unsorted whole blood with TRIzol reagent; germline DNA came from the DNeasy Blood & Tissue kit. Patients had chronic HBV infection and were treatment-naive at sampling. Before surgery, four milliliters of peripheral blood were collected into K2EDTA tubes. A note on this clonotype: The antigen it recognizes is unknown. Its ends do not fully match the called genes, so a read error is possible.

Using a constant-region primer and ProtoScript II reverse transcriptase, TCRbeta-specific cDNA was reverse-transcribed from roughly 500 ng total RNA. Construction of the TCRbeta libraries relied on three nested rounds of multiplex PCR, following a slightly modified ARM-PCR procedure. Sample barcodes and Illumina adapters were attached in a final 25-cycle PCR using Deep VentR polymerase. Before sequencing, amplicons of 200-500 bp were purified from gel using a QIAquick gel extraction kit. TCRbeta amplicons were sequenced on an Illumina HiSeq 2500 with 250-bp paired-end reads. On the authors' methods: Quality trimming of reads was performed with Trimmomatic v0.33, and paired reads were merged with FLASH v1.2.11 so that full CDR3 sequences could be recovered. MiGEC v1.2.1b assigned V, D and J germline segments to the rearranged TCRbeta sequences. Clonotype statistics and Shannon-Wiener diversity indices were calculated with VDJtools v1.0.0. Except for diversity analysis, only each sample's 250 most abundant clonotypes were used in subsequent analyses to reduce sampling bias. TCRdb reworked the public reads: Q25 trimming with fastp, MiXCR clone assembly, productive beta chains retained. Each CDR3 protein appears once, grouped with its most common genes and DNA. In this record, the V and J calls reflect TCRdb's handling and not the investigators' own analysis. Recorded for this sample are approximately 300,000 distinct CDR3 sequences; approximately 65% of them occurred a single time. Roughly 10% of the sample comes from the top ten.

The sample consisted of peripheral blood. The source of this sequence is a man aged 35 to 55 with primary liver carcinoma and hepatitis B virus infection.

The CDR3 reads CASSPARVEEAQYF. The nucleotides are TGTGCCAGCAGTCCAGCCAGGGTTGAAGAGGCCCAGTACTTC. The receptor chain draws on TRBV12-3 or TRBV12-4 and TRBJ2-5; the D gene is possibly TRBD1, with 5 bases matching. The CDR3 has 14 amino acids, counting the end cysteine and phenylalanine. Kept here is only the CDR3 DNA, which spans 42 bases and is read in frame from base 1.